The rows below give T cell receptor beta chains drawn from one sample of a study of long-term antiretroviral therapy in people with HIV. Profiling relied on immunoSEQ multiplex PCR, and the TCRdb table lists in-frame clones only, not all of them. The sample consists of about 18,000 clones, less than 80% of them appearing once. Material: unsorted PBMCs, obtained 0.3 years after starting antiretroviral therapy. The receptors here all came from a woman aged 45-59 years with HIV. The CDR3 runs from the conserved cysteine through the conserved F or W. The order of the fields is V gene, CDR3 length, J gene, D gene, clone size, CDR3 DNA, CDR3 protein. The D gene is left open where the match is weak. The listing skips clone size in some rows; elsewhere it reads once, few, many or a size class.

>TRBV29-1|9|TRBJ1-2|.|.
TGCAGCGTTGATTCTGGCTACACCTTC
CSVDSGYTF
>TRBV11-2|15|TRBJ1-1|.|few
TGTGCCAGCACCCCCTTAAGGACAGCTAACACTGAAGCTTTCTTT
CASTPLRTANTEAFF
>TRBV9|15|TRBJ2-7|TRBD2|.
TGTGCCAGCAGCGAGGTGAGCGGGGCCTCCTACGAGCAGTACTTC
CASSEVSGASYEQYF
>TRBV18|15|TRBJ1-1|.|.
TGTGCCAGCTCACGGGCCAGGGGCCTATTCACTGAAGCTTTCTTT
CASSRARGLFTEAFF
>TRBV25-1|12|TRBJ2-3|.|.
TGTGCCAGCAGTGCGGGTGCGGGGTCGCAGTATTTT
CASSAGAGSQYF
>TRBV5-6|15|TRBJ2-7|.|.
TGTGCCAGCAGCTGGCCCTGGAGTACCAATGGCGAGCAGTACTTC
CASSWPWSTNGEQYF
>TRBV6-1|15|TRBJ2-2|.|.
TGTGCCAGCAGGCAAGGGGGGGCCCGGGTCGGGGAGCTGTTTTTT
CASRQGGARVGELFF
>TRBV6-5|16|TRBJ1-2|TRBD1|.
TGTGCCAGCAGTTACGCCTCCCGACAGGGGGACTATGGCTACACCTTC
CASSYASRQGDYGYTF
>TRBV4-1|17|TRBJ2-2|.|.
TGCGCCAGCAGCCAAGATCGGGGGACTCCGAACACCGGGGAGCTGTTTTTT
CASSQDRGTPNTGELFF
>TRBV29-1|13|TRBJ1-1|TRBD1|.
TGCAGCGGTATTTGGACAGGGGGCACTGAAGCTTTCTTT
CSGIWTGGTEAFF
>TRBV5-6|16|TRBJ1-4|TRBD1|.
TGTGCCAGCAGCTATGGACAGGGGCTCAAGAATGAAAAACTGTTTTTT
CASSYGQGLKNEKLFF
>TRBV6-5|13|TRBJ2-2|.|.
TGTGCCAGCACGGCCCCGAACACCGGGGAGCTGTTTTTT
CASTAPNTGELFF
>TRBV29-1|15|TRBJ2-3|.|few
TGCAGCGTTGAGGGGGCGCTCGTCGGCGGAGATACGCAGTATTTT
CSVEGALVGGDTQYF
>TRBV5-4|15|TRBJ2-2|TRBD2|.
TGTGCCAGCAGCTTGTCGCGGGGGGGCCCCGGGGAGCTGTTTTTT
CASSLSRGGPGELFF
>TRBV30|12|TRBJ1-1|.|.
TGTGCCTGGATAGGCACCTCAGGTGACGCTTTCTTT
CAWIGTSGDAFF
>TRBV11-3|13|TRBJ2-5|TRBD1|once
TGTGCCAGCAGCTGGGACAGCCAAGAGACCCAGTACTTC
CASSWDSQETQYF
>TRBV2|15|TRBJ2-6|.|once
TGTGCCAGCAGTGATGTCCGTACCGGGGCCAACGTCCTGACTTTC
CASSDVRTGANVLTF
>TRBV19|14|TRBJ1-4|.|.
TGTGCCAGTAGTGGAAGCCTTTTTGATGAAAAACTGTTTTTT
CASSGSLFDEKLFF
>TRBV2|17|TRBJ2-1|TRBD1|.
TGTGCCAGCAGCGCAGCCGTAGGACAGGGTTTCGACAATGAGCAGTTCTTC
CASSAAVGQGFDNEQFF
>TRBV7-9|14|TRBJ2-3|.|.
TGTGCCAGCAGCTTAGGAGGGTTTGGTGATACGCAGTATTTT
CASSLGGFGDTQYF
>TRBV19|14|TRBJ1-1|.|.
TGTGCCAGTACCCTAAGGGGGGAGAACACTGAAGCTTTCTTT
CASTLRGENTEAFF
>TRBV5-1|14|TRBJ2-5|.|.
TGCGCCAGCACCCAAGCAAGGCGGCAAGAGACCCAGTACTTC
CASTQARRQETQYF
>TRBV28|14|TRBJ2-5|TRBD1|few
TGTGCCAGCAGTTTCGGGCAGGGGGTGAAGACCCAGTACTTC
CASSFGQGVKTQYF
>TRBV27|16|TRBJ2-3|TRBD2|.
TGTGCCAGCAGTCTCCTCTTAGCGGGGTACACAGATACGCAGTATTTT
CASSLLLAGYTDTQYF
>TRBV28|15|TRBJ1-1|.|.
TGTGCCAGCAGTTTATCCGCGGGGCCGAACACTGAAGCTTTCTTT
CASSLSAGPNTEAFF
>TRBV4-1|16|TRBJ2-5|.|.
TGCGCCAGCAGCCAAGATGATCCGACACTACAAGAGACCCAGTACTTC
CASSQDDPTLQETQYF
>TRBV4-2|14|TRBJ2-3|.|.
TGTGCCAGCAGCCAAGATAGGGGGACCGATACGCAGTATTTT
CASSQDRGTDTQYF
>TRBV29-1|13|TRBJ1-2|TRBD1|once
TGCAGCGTTGACCAGGAAGGGGGCGTCGGCTACACCTTC
CSVDQEGGVGYTF
>TRBV11-2|16|TRBJ1-3|.|few
TGTGCCAGCAGCTTAGGGTCCGGGACGTGGGGAAACACCATATATTTT
CASSLGSGTWGNTIYF
>TRBV25-1|15|TRBJ2-5|TRBD1|.
TGTGCCAGCAGTGACCGGACAGGGGTGGGAGAGACCCAGTACTTC
CASSDRTGVGETQYF
>TRBV6-5|16|TRBJ1-6|.|.
TGTGCCAGCAGTTCCCTCGGGGGGGGGTTCGTTTCACCCCTCCACTTT
CASSSLGGGFVSPLHF
>TRBV9|17|TRBJ1-2|TRBD1|.
TGTGCCAGCAGCGTAGGGGGACAGGGCCTAAGAAGCTATGGCTACACCTTC
CASSVGGQGLRSYGYTF